The 21 T cell receptor beta chains given below trace back to one sample, sequenced in a study of T cell changes during pregnancy in multiple sclerosis. Only in-frame clones appear in the TCRdb table, and some are missing; sequencing was by immunoSEQ multiplex PCR. The sample holds about 68,000 clones, approximately 92% seen once. The material was peripheral blood, obtained after pregnancy. These receptors were collected from a female donor in good health, enrolled as a control in a pregnancy study.

The rearrangement uses TRBV11-1 and TRBJ2-5, with 9 bases identical to TRBD1. The V gene end was trimmed by 5 bases and the J gene end by 6 bases; junction bases not matched to a gene: 10. The germline gives CDR1 SGHAT, CDR2 FQDESV (reference sequence). The CDR3 is made up of 15 amino acids. The CDR3 loop is CASSPPGTGSKTQYF. CDR3 sequence (DNA): TGTGCCAGCAGCCCCCCGGGGACAGGGAGCAAGACCCAGTACTTC. The complete variable domain, with remaining parts taken from reference TRBV11-1 and TRBJ2-5, reads EAEVAQSPRYKITEKSQAVAFWCDPISGHATLYWYRQILGQGPELLVQFQDESVVDDSQLPKDRFSAERLKGVDSTLKIQPAELGDSAMYLCASSPPGTGSKTQYFGPGTRLLVL.

The CDR3 protein is CASQAGGADTQYF. The CDR3 nucleotides read TGTGCCAGTCAGGCGGGAGGGGCAGATACGCAGTATTTT. The V and J genes are TRBV5-4 and TRBJ2-3, with 9 bases aligning to TRBD2. Trimming removed 8 bases from V and 4 bases from J; junction bases left unmatched: 5. Germline V gene lookup returns CDR1 SGHNT and CDR2 YYREEE (reference sequence). The CDR3 is 13 residues long.

The chain uses TRBV18 and TRBJ2-7; TRBD1 matches at 9 bases. Germline assignment: CDR1 KGHSH and CDR2 LQKENI. Unmatched junction bases numbered 4, after V lost 2 bases and J lost 2 bases. CDR3 length: 15 amino acids. In DNA form, the CDR3 reads TGTGCCAGCTCACCAGGGGGACAGGGACCCTACGAGCAGTACTTC. Translated: CASSPGGQGPYEQYF.

V and J are TRBV21-1 and TRBJ1-2; no DNA check was done on the table's D call, TRBD1. TRBV21-1 is an annotated pseudogene. The CDR3 runs to 14 residues. CDR3 DNA sequence: TGTGCCAGCAGCGGGGGGGACAGGGCGAGTGGCTACACCTTC. Its translation is CASSGGDRASGYTF.

The chain is built from TRBV19 and TRBJ2-7; 7 bases fit TRBD2. The CDR3 contains 13 residues. The germline V gene encodes CDR1 LNHDA and CDR2 SQIVND (reference sequence). Unmatched junction bases numbered 3, after V lost 5 bases and J lost 2 bases. CDR3 amino acids: CASSGGGPYEQYF. The CDR3 DNA follows: TGTGCCAGTAGTGGCGGGGGACCCTACGAGCAGTACTTC.

J is TRBJ2-7 and V is TRBV7-2, with D unresolved. The CDR3 is 12 amino acids. Germline V gene lookup returns CDR1 SGHTA and CDR2 FQGNSA. V dropped 5 bases and J dropped 9 bases, with 14 bases sitting between them. DNA of the CDR3: TGTGCCAGCAGCCTCGATACCTTGCGGCAGTACTTC. The encoded protein is CASSLDTLRQYF.

The chain has TRBV2 and TRBJ2-7, with 9 bases matching TRBD1. The CDR3 is 14 amino acids. Germline values: CDR1 SNHLY, CDR2 FYNNEI. J lost 6 bases, V lost 7 bases, and 10 bases had no gene match. The CDR3 coding sequence is TGTGCCAGCATCCAGACAGGGGGTCGGGTCGAGCAGTACTTC. Translated: CASIQTGGRVEQYF.

J is TRBJ1-1 and V is TRBV4-2, with TRBD1 as a possible D gene (5 bases). Trimming took 1 base from V and 6 from J, leaving 18 bases between them. CDR1 and CDR2 (germline): LGHNA, YNFKEQ. The CDR3 consists of 16 residues. The CDR3 sequence: CASSQAAQLRGPEAFF. CDR3 DNA sequence: TGTGCCAGCAGCCAAGCTGCTCAGTTAAGGGGTCCTGAAGCTTTCTTT.

The rearrangement links TRBV6-5 to TRBJ2-3, with D possibly being TRBD2 (5 bases). The CDR3 spans 16 residues. The V end was cut by 2 bases, the J end by 4 bases, with 16 bases between. Germline V gene sequence: CDR1 MNHEY, CDR2 SVGAGI. CDR3: CASSYLGVEFPDTQYF. CDR3 coding DNA: TGTGCCAGCAGTTACCTCGGGGTTGAGTTTCCAGATACGCAGTATTTT.

This sequence joins TRBV14 and TRBJ2-3; TRBD1 aligns across 10 bases. CDR1 is SGHDN, CDR2 FVKESK, per germline. The CDR3 is made up of 15 amino acids. Germline trimming cut 4 bases from V and 5 bases from J; bases unmatched to any gene: 6. In DNA, the CDR3 is TGTGCCAGCAGCCGACAGGGGGCGCGGGTAGATACGCAGTATTTT. Translation: CASSRQGARVDTQYF.

In its sample, this clone was seen a few times. This chain uses TRBV2 with TRBJ1-2, with 7 bases fitting TRBD1. V was pared by 9 bases and J by 7 bases, with 5 bases of the junction left unmatched. The V gene's germline CDR1 is SNHLY and CDR2 FYNNEI. The CDR3 runs to 11 residues. This chain's CDR3 is CARPGTAGYTF. The CDR3 bases are TGTGCCAGACCAGGGACAGCTGGCTACACCTTC.

J is TRBJ1-5 and V is TRBV27; a weak D match, TRBD1 (5 bases). There are 14 residues in the CDR3. V was shortened by 8 bases and J by 9 bases, with 20 bases between the two germline ends. Germline CDR1 is MNHEY and CDR2 is SMNVEV (reference sequence). The CDR3 sequence is CASSKGRDLGPQHF. The CDR3 region has the DNA TGTGCCAGCTCCAAAGGCAGGGACTTAGGGCCCCAGCATTTT.

The chain couples TRBV4-2 to TRBJ2-2, with TRBD2 identical over 8 bases. The CDR3 consists of 15 residues. The germline CDR1 and CDR2 sequences are LGHNA and YNFKEQ. The V and J ends lost 4 bases and 6 bases, in that order; junction bases with no gene match: 7. The CDR3 DNA sequence: TGTGCCAGCAGCCCGATCGTGCGGGAGGCCGGGGAGCTGTTTTTT. It yields the protein CASSPIVREAGELFF.

The chain has TRBV4-1 and TRBJ1-1, with TRBD1 matching over 10 bases. CDR1 and CDR2 (germline): MGHRA, YSYEKL. V gave up 0 bases and J gave up 6 bases; unmatched junction bases: 10. This CDR3 spans 17 amino acids. DNA for the CDR3: TGCGCCAGCAGCCAAGAATTCCGGGACAGGGGTCCTGCTGAAGCTTTCTTT. Its protein is CASSQEFRDRGPAEAFF.

Here the CDR3 reads CASSLVTGGFTGELFF. The DNA of the CDR3 is TGCGCCAGCAGCTTGGTGACAGGGGGCTTCACCGGGGAGCTGTTTTTT. The chain links TRBV5-1 to TRBJ2-2; 10 positions match TRBD1. The CDR3 runs to 16 residues. V shed 0 bases and J 4 bases; nucleotides not matched to a gene: 3. The germline V gene encodes CDR1 SGHRS and CDR2 YFSETQ.

V gene TRBV9 combines with J gene TRBJ2-7; TRBD1 matches 8 bases. The CDR3 length is 13 residues. Losses at the gene ends were 4 bases for V and 6 bases for J; bases not matched to a gene: 6. Per the germline V gene, CDR1 is SGDLS and CDR2 is YYNGEE. CDR3: CASSRATGGEQYF. In nucleotides, the CDR3 is TGTGCCAGCAGCCGGGCCACAGGGGGCGAGCAGTACTTC.

The chain combines TRBV7-9 with TRBJ2-7, with D possibly being TRBD1 (5 bases). The CDR3 has 13 residues. With 0 bases removed from V and 8 bases from J, the gap between germline ends came to 11 bases. Germline V gives CDR1 SEHNR, CDR2 FQNEAQ (reference sequence). CDR3 coding DNA: TGTGCCAGCAGCTTAGCGTTGGGGCGCAAGCAGTACTTC. It encodes CASSLALGRKQYF.

This chain uses TRBV7-8 with TRBJ1-2; D perhaps matches TRBD1 (5 bases). The V end was cut by 5 bases, the J end by 1 base, with 11 bases between. Germline V lookup: CDR1 SGHVS, CDR2 FQNEAQ. The CDR3 loop spans 14 amino acids. The CDR3 DNA reads TGTGCCAGCAGCAGTCTCGACAGTAACTATGGCTACACCTTC. Protein: CASSSLDSNYGYTF.

The J gene is TRBJ1-2, the V gene TRBV27; D remains unclear. Germline CDR1 and CDR2: MNHEY and SMNVEV (reference sequence). This CDR3 is built from 15 residues. V dropped 4 bases and J dropped 0 bases, with 12 bases sitting between them. The chain's CDR3 is CASSYTATANYGYTF. The CDR3 coding sequence is TGTGCCAGCAGTTACACAGCAACCGCTAACTATGGCTACACCTTC.

As DNA, the CDR3 is TGTGCCAGCAGCTGGGCAGGGGTTTCAGGTGAAAAACTGTTTTTT. Translation: CASSWAGVSGEKLFF. The chain has TRBV6-5 and TRBJ1-4; maybe TRBD1 (6 bases). Germline CDR1 reads MNHEY; CDR2 reads SVGAGI. Deletions cut 6 bases from V and 7 bases from J, with 18 bases between. This CDR3 contains 15 residues.

Only one count was recorded for this clone. The V and J genes are TRBV28 and TRBJ2-7; 7 bases are shared with TRBD2. The CDR3 runs 14 residues. With V trimmed by 7 bases and J by 3 bases, 9 bases remained unmatched. Germline V gene sequence: CDR1 MDHEN, CDR2 SYDVKM. The CDR3 DNA is TGTGCCAGCATCAACGCGGGGGAGGTCTACGAGCAGTACTTC. Translation gives CASINAGEVYEQYF.